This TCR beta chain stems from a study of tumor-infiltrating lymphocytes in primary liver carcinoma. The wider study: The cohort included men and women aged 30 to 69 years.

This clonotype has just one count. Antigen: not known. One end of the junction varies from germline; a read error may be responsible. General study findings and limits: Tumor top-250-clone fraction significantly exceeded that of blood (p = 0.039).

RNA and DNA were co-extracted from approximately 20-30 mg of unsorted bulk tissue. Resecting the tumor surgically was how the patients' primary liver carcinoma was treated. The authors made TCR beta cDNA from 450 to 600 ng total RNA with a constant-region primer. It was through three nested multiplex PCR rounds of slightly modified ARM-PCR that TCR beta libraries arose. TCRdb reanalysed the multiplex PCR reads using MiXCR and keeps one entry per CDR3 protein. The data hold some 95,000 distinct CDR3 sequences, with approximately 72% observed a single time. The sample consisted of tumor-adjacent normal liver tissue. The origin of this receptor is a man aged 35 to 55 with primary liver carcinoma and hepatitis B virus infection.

The CDR3 DNA is TGTGCCATCAGTGATCGGGCATCCAACTATGGTTACACTTTC. As protein: CAISDRASNYGYTF. V is TRBV10-3 and J is TRBJ1-2; D gene ambiguous. Germline loops: CDR1 ENHRY, CDR2 SYGVKD. There are 14 residues in the CDR3.